This entry lists 30 T cell receptor beta chains sequenced from one sample in a study of T cell responses to AZD1222 COVID-19 vaccine. TCRdb's table, derived via immunoSEQ multiplex PCR, lists solely in-frame clones and lacks some. Here the sample spans approximately 90,000 clones, about nine tenths being singletons. Sample: peripheral blood, taken on day 0 of AZD1222 vaccination. The receptor source for this set is an adult in good health.

The chain joins TRBV11-2 to TRBJ2-1; 9 bases fit TRBD1. The junction had 1 base not matched to a gene; V was cut back by 0 bases and J by 4 bases. There are 15 residues in the CDR3. Per the germline V gene, CDR1 is SGHAT and CDR2 is FQNNGV. The CDR3 coding sequence is TGTGCCAGCAGCTTAGATGGACAGGGGTACAATGAGCAGTTCTTC. Residues: CASSLDGQGYNEQFF.

The chain joins TRBV5-1 to TRBJ1-2; D perhaps matches TRBD1 (5 bases). Looked up from germline, CDR1 is SGHRS and CDR2 is YFSETQ. V lost 5 bases, J lost 3 bases, and 14 bases lay in between. The CDR3 is 14 amino acids. The CDR3 reads CASSQLGADYGYTF. The CDR3 region has the DNA TGCGCCAGCAGTCAACTAGGGGCCGACTATGGCTACACCTTC.

J is TRBJ1-2 and V is TRBV4-2; TRBD1 is a possible D gene (6 bases). The CDR3 contains 14 residues. V was pared by 1 base and J by 8 bases, with 14 bases between. CDR1 is LGHNA and CDR2 is YNFKEQ in the germline V gene. The CDR3 here is CASSQGGRGHGYTF. The CDR3 coding sequence is TGTGCCAGCAGCCAAGGGGGGCGGGGGCACGGCTACACCTTC.

The chain uses TRBV20-1 and TRBJ2-3; 7 bases align to TRBD2. CDR1 and CDR2 from the germline V gene are DFQATT and SNEGSKA (reference sequence). The V gene end was trimmed by 3 bases and the J gene end by 0 bases; junction bases not matched to a gene: 9. The CDR3 contains 16 residues. As DNA, the CDR3 is TGCAGTGCTAGTATCGGGACTATTCCTAGCACAGATACGCAGTATTTT. The encoded protein is CSASIGTIPSTDTQYF.

The V and J genes are TRBV6-5 and TRBJ2-7, with a weak D call TRBD1 (5 bases). Germline V gene lookup returns CDR1 MNHEY and CDR2 SVGAGI. The CDR3 is made up of 14 amino acids. Between the trimmed V and J ends, which lost 2 bases and 7 bases, there was a span of 15 bases. For the CDR3, the DNA is TGTGCCAGCAGTTACGGCCCAGGGTTCGGGGAGCAGTACTTC. Translated, it gives CASSYGPGFGEQYF.

This clone was counted a single time. The J gene is TRBJ1-6, the V gene TRBV11-2; D is undetermined. CDR1 and CDR2 (germline): SGHAT, FQNNGV. The germline V and J ends were trimmed by 1 base and 0 bases, with 7 bases remaining between them. The CDR3 is 16 amino acids. CDR3 in amino acids: CASSLGRSSYNSPLHF. The CDR3 nucleotides are TGTGCCAGCAGCTTAGGCAGGAGCTCCTATAATTCACCCCTCCACTTT.

The chain links TRBV19 to TRBJ2-4; perhaps TRBD1 as D (5 bases). Per germline, CDR1 LNHDA and CDR2 SQIVND (reference sequence). Between the trimmed V and J ends, which lost 7 bases and 0 bases, there was a span of 13 bases. The CDR3 consists of 15 residues. The CDR3 sequence: CASKSLGAAKNIQYF. The CDR3 nucleotides are TGTGCCAGTAAGTCTCTAGGGGCAGCCAAAAACATTCAGTACTTC.

J is TRBJ2-7 and V is TRBV5-4; TRBD1 agrees at 9 bases. Germline V gives CDR1 SGHNT, CDR2 YYREEE (reference sequence). With 3 bases clipped from V and 1 base from J, the junction kept 8 bases outside the gene matches. The CDR3 runs 16 residues. CDR3 loop: CASSSITGGESYEQYF. Written as DNA, the CDR3 is TGTGCCAGCAGCTCGATTACAGGGGGCGAATCCTACGAGCAGTACTTC.

The chain recombines TRBV10-3 with TRBJ2-7; the D gene is possibly TRBD2 (6 bases). The CDR3 sequence is 13 residues long. The germline V and J ends were trimmed by 6 bases and 3 bases, with 12 bases remaining between them. Germline loops: CDR1 ENHRY, CDR2 SYGVKD. The CDR3 bases are TGTGCCATCAGGGGAGGCCAGGACTACGAGCAGTACTTC. This sequence encodes CAIRGGQDYEQYF.

The rearrangement links TRBV29-1 to TRBJ1-2, with no clear D. With 3 bases removed from V and 4 bases from J, the gap between germline ends came to 12 bases. The CDR3 totals 13 residues. Per germline, CDR1 SQVTM and CDR2 ANQGSEA. The CDR3 loop is CSVDDLVRYGYTF. The CDR3 DNA sequence: TGCAGCGTTGATGACCTCGTCCGCTATGGCTACACCTTC.

This chain uses TRBV10-3 with TRBJ1-2, with a possible D match to TRBD1 (5 bases). This CDR3 has 13 amino acids. Germline loops: CDR1 ENHRY, CDR2 SYGVKD. V was trimmed by 4 bases and J by 10 bases, leaving 16 bases between them. The CDR3 is CAISGEGQNDYTF. The CDR3 coding sequence is TGTGCCATCAGTGGGGAAGGACAAAACGACTACACCTTC.

V usage is TRBV28 and J usage is TRBJ2-7, with D tentatively TRBD1 or TRBD2 (5 bases each). This CDR3 has 15 amino acids. Germline CDR1 reads MDHEN; CDR2 reads SYDVKM. V was shortened by 6 bases and J by 0 bases, with 15 bases between the two germline ends. Here the CDR3 reads CASSGAERNSYEQYF. The DNA for the CDR3 is TGTGCCAGCAGCGGGGCGGAGCGGAACTCCTACGAGCAGTACTTC.

The chain has TRBV4-2 and TRBJ2-7; 10 bases map to TRBD1. With V trimmed by 1 base and J by 3 bases, 9 bases remained unmatched. Germline values: CDR1 LGHNA, CDR2 YNFKEQ. The CDR3 contains 17 residues. The CDR3 loop is CASSQATSGTGVYEQYF. The CDR3 bases are TGTGCCAGCAGCCAAGCCACCTCCGGGACAGGGGTCTACGAGCAGTACTTC.

This sequence joins TRBV11-3 and TRBJ2-1; D is ambiguous. Deletions cut 5 bases from V and 7 bases from J, with 21 bases between. The germline CDR1 and CDR2 sequences are SGHNT and YENEEA. The CDR3 runs 16 residues. CDR3 coding DNA: TGTGCCAGCAGCCCAGGACCTACCTCAAGCAATAATGAGCAGTTCTTC. It codes for CASSPGPTSSNNEQFF.

The chain is built from TRBV30 and TRBJ1-3; unclear D gene. V was pared by 1 base and J by 6 bases, with 7 bases between. Germline V gene sequence: CDR1 GTSNPN, CDR2 SVGIG (reference sequence). The CDR3 totals 12 residues. The CDR3 region is CAWSATENTIYF. CDR3 in DNA: TGTGCCTGGAGTGCGACGGAAAACACCATATATTTT.

A single count supports this clone. The rearrangement joins TRBV2 to TRBJ1-5; tentative D call: TRBD1 (6 bases). V dropped 8 bases and J dropped 3 bases, with 11 bases sitting between them. The length of the CDR3 is 13 residues. From germline, CDR1 is SNHLY and CDR2 FYNNEI. CDR3 coding DNA: TGTGCCAGCGCCCAGGGACACAATCAGCCCCAGCATTTT. Amino acids: CASAQGHNQPQHF.

On this clone: One end of the junction does not line up with germline, which may come from a read error. The genes are TRBV6-5 and TRBJ2-7; 7 positions match TRBD1. The CDR3 contains 11 residues. Germline V CDR1 and CDR2: MNHEY, SVGAGI. The CDR3 nucleotides are TGTGCCAGCAGTTACCCGGGACAGCCCCGTTTC. Its protein is CASSYPGQPRF.

The chain couples TRBV10-3 to TRBJ1-6; the D gene is possibly TRBD1 (5 bases). Germline loops: CDR1 ENHRY, CDR2 SYGVKD. The ends were cut back, 5 bases at V and 9 bases at J, with 23 bases in the middle. This CDR3 has 17 residues. The CDR3 region has the DNA TGTGCCATCAGTCTTACCGCGGCAGGGAGCACGGGTTCACCCCTCCACTTT. It translates to CAISLTAAGSTGSPLHF.

V is TRBV4-2 and J is TRBJ1-4; maybe TRBD1 (5 bases). The CDR3 spans 15 residues. Germline values: CDR1 LGHNA, CDR2 YNFKEQ. V was cut by 3 bases and J by 2 bases, with 10 bases left in between. DNA for the CDR3: TGTGCCAGCAGCCAGGACGGGGGGACTAATGAAAAACTGTTTTTT. It is translated as CASSQDGGTNEKLFF.

The chain joins TRBV18 to TRBJ1-2; 11 bases fit TRBD1. Germline assignment: CDR1 KGHSH and CDR2 LQKENI. Losses at the gene ends were 3 bases for V and 1 base for J; bases not matched to a gene: 4. The CDR3 loop spans 16 amino acids. The CDR3 DNA is TGTGCCAGCTCACCGTACGGGACAGGGGGTAACTATGGCTACACCTTC. Translation: CASSPYGTGGNYGYTF.

The gene calls are TRBV24-1 and TRBJ2-7; D possibly corresponds to TRBD2 (6 bases). The CDR3 spans 17 residues. Germline loops: CDR1 KGHDR, CDR2 SFDVKD. The V end was cut by 0 bases, the J end by 2 bases, with 16 bases between. The CDR3 bases are TGTGCCACCAGTGATTTGGTGGCAGGAGGGTGGACCTACGAGCAGTACTTC. Translated, it gives CATSDLVAGGWTYEQYF.

This chain joins TRBV5-4 and TRBJ1-2, with D possibly TRBD1 on 5 matching bases. This CDR3 contains 15 residues. V was clipped by 1 base and J by 4 bases, with 14 bases between them. Germline V gives CDR1 SGHNT, CDR2 YYREEE (reference sequence). This chain's CDR3 is CASSLKSWGVYGYTF. The DNA of the CDR3 is TGTGCCAGCAGCTTGAAGTCCTGGGGGGTCTATGGCTACACCTTC. The whole variable domain, filled in from reference TRBV5-4 and TRBJ1-2, reads ETGVTQSPTHLIKTRGQQVTLRCSSQSGHNTVSWYQQALGQGPQFIFQYYREEENGRGNFPPRFSGLQFPNYSSELNVNALELDDSALYLCASSLKSWGVYGYTFGSGTRLTVV.

The chain combines TRBV5-6 with TRBJ2-3; unclear D gene. V was pared by 4 bases and J by 0 bases, with 9 bases between. The CDR3 spans 14 residues. Germline lookup yields CDR1 SGHDT and CDR2 YYEEEE. The CDR3, as DNA: TGTGCCAGCAGCCGCCGACTGAGCACAGATACGCAGTATTTT. It is translated as CASSRRLSTDTQYF.

The chain is built from TRBV5-4 and TRBJ1-2, with D unclear. The CDR3 has 12 residues. V was cut by 2 bases and J by 8 bases, with 10 bases left in between. In germline, CDR1 is SGHNT, CDR2 YYREEE (reference sequence). CDR3 region: CASSFTVGGYTF. CDR3 DNA: TGTGCCAGCAGCTTCACGGTGGGAGGCTACACCTTC.

V usage is TRBV19 and J usage is TRBJ2-2, with 7 bases lining up with TRBD1. The germline V gene has CDR1 LNHDA and CDR2 SQIVND (reference sequence). V was pared by 7 bases and J by 3 bases, with 2 bases of the junction left unmatched. The CDR3 sequence is 13 residues long. The CDR3 DNA is TGTGCCAGTAACAGGGGATACACCGGGGAGCTGTTTTTT. Translation: CASNRGYTGELFF.

This chain links TRBV18 with TRBJ1-5; 8 nucleotides line up with TRBD1. Trimming removed 4 bases from V and 7 bases from J; junction bases left unmatched: 9. The CDR3 extends over 15 amino acids. Germline CDR1 and CDR2: KGHSH and LQKENI. CDR3 region: CASSRAGGDNQPQHF. In DNA form, the CDR3 reads TGTGCCAGCTCACGAGCAGGGGGCGATAACCAGCCCCAGCATTTT.

The V gene is TRBV6-7, the J gene TRBJ2-7, with D tentatively TRBD2 (6 bases). TRBV6-7 is known as an ORF, though its function is uncertain. The V end was cut by 0 bases, the J end by 2 bases, with 14 bases between. The CDR3 covers 16 residues. The CDR3 region has the DNA TGTGCCAGCAGTTACTCGCCGGGACTGGCGACCTACGAGCAGTACTTC. Its translation: CASSYSPGLATYEQYF.

The V gene is TRBV19, the J gene TRBJ1-2; D may be TRBD1 (5 bases). This CDR3 is 15 amino acids long. V lost 3 bases, J lost 4 bases, and 15 bases lay in between. Germline V gene data show CDR1 as LNHDA and CDR2 as SQIVND (reference sequence). The CDR3 is CASSIGRVLVYGYTF. The CDR3 coding sequence is TGTGCCAGTAGTATCGGCAGGGTACTAGTCTATGGCTACACCTTC.

This clone showed up just once. The chain couples TRBV4-2 to TRBJ1-2; 8 bases match TRBD1. The germline V gene encodes CDR1 LGHNA and CDR2 YNFKEQ. The CDR3 runs 16 residues. Trimming at V came to 0 bases and at J to 6 bases, leaving 9 bases not matched to a gene. The CDR3 region is CASSQDFRQGLNGYTF. DNA of the CDR3: TGTGCCAGCAGCCAAGATTTCAGACAGGGGTTAAATGGCTACACCTTC.

The genes are TRBV12-5 and TRBJ1-1; tentative D call: TRBD1 (6 bases). Germline V gene lookup returns CDR1 LGHNT and CDR2 FRNRAP. This CDR3 is built from 17 residues. With 1 base removed from V and 0 bases from J, the gap between germline ends came to 15 bases. The CDR3 DNA reads as TGTGCTAGTGGTTTGGCCCCAGGGGCGACTATGAACACTGAAGCTTTCTTT. Protein product: CASGLAPGATMNTEAFF.